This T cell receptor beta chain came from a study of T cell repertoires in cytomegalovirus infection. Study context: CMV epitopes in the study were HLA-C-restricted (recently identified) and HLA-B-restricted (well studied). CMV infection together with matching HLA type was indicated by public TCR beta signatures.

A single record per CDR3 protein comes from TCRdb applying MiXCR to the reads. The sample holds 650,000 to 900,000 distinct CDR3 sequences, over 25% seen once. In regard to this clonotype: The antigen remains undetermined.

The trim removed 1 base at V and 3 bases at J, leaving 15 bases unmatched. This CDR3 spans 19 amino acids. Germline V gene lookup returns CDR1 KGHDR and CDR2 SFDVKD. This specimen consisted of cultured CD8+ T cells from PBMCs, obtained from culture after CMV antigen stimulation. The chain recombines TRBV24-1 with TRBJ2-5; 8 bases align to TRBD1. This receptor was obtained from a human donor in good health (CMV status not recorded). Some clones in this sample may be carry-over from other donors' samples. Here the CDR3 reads CATSDFLSADRGLEETQYF. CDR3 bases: TGTGCCACCAGTGATTTCCTCTCCGCTGACAGGGGATTAGAAGAGACCCAGTACTTC.